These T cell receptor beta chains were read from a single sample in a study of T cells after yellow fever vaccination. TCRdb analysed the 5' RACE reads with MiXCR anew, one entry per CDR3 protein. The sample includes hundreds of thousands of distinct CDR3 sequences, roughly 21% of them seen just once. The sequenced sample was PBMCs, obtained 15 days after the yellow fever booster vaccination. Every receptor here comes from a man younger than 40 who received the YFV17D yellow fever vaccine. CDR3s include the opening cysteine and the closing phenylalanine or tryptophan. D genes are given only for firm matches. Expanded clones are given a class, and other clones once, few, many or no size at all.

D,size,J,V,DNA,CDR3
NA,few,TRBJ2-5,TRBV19,TGTGCCAGTCGCCGGGACCACCGAGAGACCCAGTACTTC,CASRRDHRETQYF
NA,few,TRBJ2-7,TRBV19,TGTGCCAGTTCACCATTCGACCCCATCCTCCCCTTGGAGCAGTACTTC,CASSPFDPILPLEQYF
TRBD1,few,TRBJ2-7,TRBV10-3,TGTGCCATCAGTGGATCCGGGACAGGGGTTGAGCAGTACTTC,CAISGSGTGVEQYF
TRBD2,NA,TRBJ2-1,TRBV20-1,TGCAGTGCTCCCGGGAGGGCCGGAAATGAGCAGTTCTTC,CSAPGRAGNEQFF
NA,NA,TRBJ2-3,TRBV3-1,TGTGCCAGCAGGAAGCTTGAGGCGGATACGCAGTATTTT,CASRKLEADTQYF
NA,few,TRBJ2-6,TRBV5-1,TGCGCCAGCAGCTTGGTCAGGGGGGCTGGGGCCAACGTCCTGACTTTC,CASSLVRGAGANVLTF
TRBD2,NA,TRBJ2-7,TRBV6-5,TGTGCCAGCAGTTATACGGTAACTAGCGGGAGCTCCTACGAGCAGTACTTC,CASSYTVTSGSSYEQYF
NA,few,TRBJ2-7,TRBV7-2,TGTGCCAGCAAGTGGGACTTGTTCTCCTACGAGCAGTACTTC,CASKWDLFSYEQYF
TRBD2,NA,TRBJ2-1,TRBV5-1,TGCGCCAGCAGCACGCTAGCGGGAGGGAGGTCACTTGAGCAGTTCTTC,CASSTLAGGRSLEQFF
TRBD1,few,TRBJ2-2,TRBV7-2,TGTGCCAGCAGGCCGACGACAGGGGCCGGGGAGCTGTTTTTT,CASRPTTGAGELFF